The clone carrying this T cell receptor beta chain was picked up many times. An end of the junction differs from the germline gene, which may be a read error. The data were obtained in a study of T-cell memory formation after mild COVID-19. Via MiXCR, TCRdb re-called the 5' RACE reads, giving one row per CDR3 protein. The sample contains 200,000 or so distinct CDR3 sequences, 9% to 10% of which appear only once. Per the germline V gene, CDR1 is SGHRS and CDR2 is YFSETQ. The CDR3 length is 15 residues. The chain joins TRBV5-1 to TRBJ2-3; a possible D gene is TRBD1 (6 bases). This sequence was found in a man aged 18 to 35 who had mild COVID-19 (a few samples of this study predate the infection). Cell type and time point are not known. The sample comprised PBMCs or a T cell subset sorted from them (not recorded which). CDR3: CASSLGWTVQGNADF. The CDR3 nucleotides are TGCGCCAGCAGCTTGGGATGGACGGTCCAGGGGAACGCCGATTTT.